These T cell receptor beta chains were read from a single sample in a study of CD8 T cells in Susac syndrome. TCRdb itself ran the immunoSEQ multiplex PCR reads through MiXCR, one entry per CDR3 protein. The sample holds approximately 220,000 distinct CDR3 sequences, roughly 90% seen once. The specimen was CD8+ T cells from PBMCs. The receptors originated from a human donor with multiple sclerosis. Both conserved end residues are part of each CDR3. The D gene is left open where the match is weak. Clone size is not always given. Where it is, it says once, few, many or a class for expanded clones.

j_gene	v_gene	abundance	d_gene	CDR3aa	CDR3nt
TRBJ1-3	TRBV5-6	.	.	CASSLDPPSGTIYF	TGTGCCAGCAGCTTGGACCCCCCCTCGGGCACCATATATTTT
TRBJ1-5	TRBV15	once	.	CATSSDRDRNQPQHF	TGTGCCACCAGCAGTGACCGGGACCGCAATCAGCCCCAGCATTTT
TRBJ1-2	TRBV27	.	.	CASSGWAGEDGYTF	TGTGCCAGCAGTGGCTGGGCAGGGGAAGATGGCTACACCTTC
TRBJ2-7	TRBV4-1	few	TRBD2	CASSQASGGYEQYF	TGCGCCAGCAGCCAAGCTAGCGGGGGCTACGAGCAGTACTTC
TRBJ2-1	TRBV27	.	TRBD2	CASSLSPGGWDEQFF	TGTGCCAGCAGTTTATCTCCGGGGGGTTGGGATGAGCAGTTCTTC
TRBJ2-1	TRBV9	.	TRBD2	CASSAGLAGSNEQFF	TGTGCCAGCAGCGCCGGACTAGCGGGATCCAATGAGCAGTTCTTC
TRBJ2-2	TRBV12-3/TRBV12-4	.	.	CATEEGGDGELFF	TGTGCCACCGAGGAGGGGGGAGACGGGGAGCTGTTTTTT
TRBJ1-5	TRBV6-6	once	.	CASSYSGGGGNQPQHF	TGTGCCAGCAGTTACTCGGGGGGGGGTGGAAATCAGCCCCAGCATTTT
TRBJ2-2	TRBV18	.	TRBD1	CASSPPATGGIGGELFF	TGTGCCAGCTCACCACCGGCTACAGGGGGGATCGGCGGGGAGCTGTTTTTT
TRBJ2-2	TRBV13	once	.	CASSFGINTGELFF	TGTGCCAGCAGCTTTGGAATTAACACCGGGGAGCTGTTTTTT
TRBJ2-7	TRBV6-2/TRBV6-3	.	.	CASSYPLVRETYEQYF	TGTGCCAGCAGTTACCCTCTCGTTCGGGAGACCTACGAGCAGTACTTC
TRBJ2-7	TRBV23-1	.	.	CASKGVESCSYEQYF	TGCGCCAGCAAGGGTGTTGAGTCCTGTAGCTACGAGCAGTACTTC
TRBJ1-5	TRBV7-8	.	.	CASSIRPVDRPQHF	TGTGCCAGCAGTATACGACCCGTAGATCGGCCCCAGCATTTT
TRBJ1-1	TRBV27	.	.	CASSLTGSTEAFF	TGTGCCAGCAGTTTAACAGGGAGTACTGAAGCTTTCTTT
TRBJ2-7	TRBV3-1	.	.	CASSQGAFWEQYF	TGTGCCAGCAGCCAGGGGGCCTTTTGGGAGCAGTACTTC
TRBJ1-2	TRBV7-9	.	.	CASSLALAVGYTF	TGTGCCAGCAGCTTAGCGCTTGCAGTTGGGTACACCTTC
TRBJ1-2	TRBV5-1	.	TRBD1	CASSPGQGPSGYTF	TGCGCCAGCAGCCCAGGACAGGGTCCGAGCGGCTACACCTTC
TRBJ2-1	TRBV11-2	.	TRBD2	CASSRTSGANDEQFF	TGTGCCAGCAGCCGAACTAGCGGGGCTAACGATGAGCAGTTCTTC
TRBJ2-1	TRBV6-5	.	.	CASSPLAGEQFF	TGTGCCAGCAGTCCCTTGGCCGGTGAGCAGTTCTTC
TRBJ2-3	TRBV5-6	.	.	CASSFRYFTDTQYF	TGTGCCAGCAGCTTTCGATATTTCACAGATACGCAGTATTTT
TRBJ2-3	TRBV11-2	.	TRBD2	CASSPGLAGADTQYF	TGTGCCAGCAGCCCTGGACTAGCGGGAGCAGATACGCAGTATTTT
TRBJ1-1	TRBV11-2	.	TRBD1	CASSPGQAIEAFF	TGTGCCAGCAGCCCCGGACAGGCTATTGAAGCTTTCTTT
TRBJ2-2	TRBV5-1	.	.	CASSLYSANTGELFF	TGCGCCAGCAGCTTGTACAGCGCGAACACCGGGGAGCTGTTTTTT
TRBJ2-7	TRBV2	.	.	CASRPTRGGGYEQYF	TGTGCCAGCAGGCCGACTCGAGGAGGGGGATACGAGCAGTACTTC
TRBJ2-1	TRBV20-1	.	.	CSARGRKGEQFF	TGCAGTGCAAGAGGACGGAAAGGTGAGCAGTTCTTC
TRBJ1-1	TRBV4-3	.	TRBD1	CASSRGTDLNTEAFF	TGCGCCAGCAGCCGAGGGACAGATCTGAACACTGAAGCTTTCTTT
TRBJ2-5	TRBV10-3	.	.	CAISDPAGEGETQYF	TGTGCCATCAGTGATCCGGCAGGGGAGGGAGAGACCCAGTACTTC
TRBJ2-7	TRBV27	.	TRBD2	CASSLKGGGSYEQYF	TGTGCCAGCAGTTTAAAGGGCGGGGGCTCCTACGAGCAGTACTTC
TRBJ2-1	TRBV4-2	once	TRBD2	CASSSRTSGLYNEQFF	TGTGCCAGCAGCAGCCGGACTAGCGGGTTATACAATGAGCAGTTCTTC
TRBJ2-6	TRBV12-3/TRBV12-4	few	.	CASSSSGANVLTF	TGTGCCAGCAGTTCCTCTGGGGCCAACGTCCTGACTTTC
TRBJ1-3	TRBV7-9	.	.	CASSPPTETFSGNTIYF	TGTGCCAGCAGCCCCCCGACTGAGACCTTCTCTGGAAACACCATATATTTT
TRBJ1-1	TRBV4-1	.	TRBD1	CASSQQQGAGMNTEAFF	TGCGCCAGCAGCCAGCAACAGGGGGCAGGTATGAACACTGAAGCTTTCTTT
TRBJ2-7	TRBV7-9	.	TRBD1	CASSVLGTGGGYEQYF	TGTGCCAGCAGCGTACTAGGGACAGGGGGCGGCTACGAGCAGTACTTC
TRBJ2-7	TRBV7-7	once	.	CASSLAAGSGYEQYF	TGTGCTAGCAGCTTAGCGGCGGGGAGTGGCTACGAGCAGTACTTC
TRBJ1-1	TRBV19	.	.	CASSMLGVNTEAFF	TGTGCCAGTAGTATGCTCGGGGTGAACACTGAAGCTTTCTTT
TRBJ2-4	TRBV7-2	.	.	CASSLVANDIQYF	TGTGCCAGCAGCTTAGTAGCGAACGACATTCAGTACTTC
TRBJ1-2	TRBV4-2	.	.	CASSQDSATDGYTF	TGTGCCAGCAGCCAAGATAGCGCAACTGATGGCTACACCTTC
TRBJ2-5	TRBV12-3/TRBV12-4	.	TRBD2	CASSHGTSPRETQYF	TGTGCCAGCAGCCACGGGACTAGCCCTCGAGAGACCCAGTACTTC
TRBJ1-1	TRBV4-1	.	.	CASSQDYTGTPEAFF	TGCGCCAGCAGCCAAGACTACACAGGGACTCCTGAAGCTTTCTTT
TRBJ1-2	TRBV20-1	.	.	CSAFHRGGGYGYTF	TGCAGTGCCTTCCATCGGGGGGGAGGGTATGGCTACACCTTC
TRBJ2-1	TRBV5-8	.	TRBD2	CASSEAGREQFF	TGTGCCAGCAGTGAAGCGGGGAGGGAGCAGTTCTTC
TRBJ1-2	TRBV30	.	.	CAWSAFDLTTNYGYTF	TGTGCCTGGAGTGCCTTTGACCTGACCACTAACTATGGCTACACCTTC
TRBJ1-4	TRBV4-1	.	TRBD1	CASSQEGRTGEDEKLFF	TGCGCCAGCAGCCAAGAGGGAAGGACAGGGGAGGATGAAAAACTGTTTTTT
TRBJ2-3	TRBV6-5	.	TRBD2	CASGLAGAEQYF	TGTGCCAGCGGCTTAGCGGGGGCCGAGCAGTATTTT
TRBJ1-5	TRBV6-5	.	.	CASSSGDQPQHF	TGTGCCAGCAGTTCCGGGGATCAGCCCCAGCATTTT
TRBJ2-7	TRBV19	.	.	CASSHLGHEQYF	TGTGCCAGTAGTCATCTAGGCCACGAGCAGTACTTC
TRBJ1-1	TRBV14	.	TRBD1	CASSLNSGTGRTEAFF	TGTGCCAGCAGCCTCAATAGCGGGACAGGGCGAACTGAAGCTTTCTTT
TRBJ2-1	TRBV30	.	TRBD2	CACSTSGRYEQFF	TGTGCCTGCTCGACTAGCGGGAGGTACGAGCAGTTCTTC
TRBJ2-1	TRBV5-4	.	.	CASSPHQNEQFF	TGTGCCAGCAGCCCCCATCAGAATGAGCAGTTCTTC
TRBJ1-2	TRBV2	once	.	CASSAGENGYTF	TGTGCCAGCAGTGCAGGGGAGAATGGCTACACCTTC
TRBJ2-4	TRBV30	.	TRBD1	CAWRDRDIQYF	TGTGCCTGGAGGGACAGGGACATTCAGTACTTC
TRBJ1-2	TRBV19	.	.	CASSGRTESRGDYGYTF	TGTGCCAGTAGTGGCCGGACAGAATCGAGAGGGGACTATGGCTACACCTTC
TRBJ1-5	TRBV6-4	.	.	CASSAGLVCRGHQPQHF	TGTGCCAGCAGTGCGGGTCTTGTATGCAGGGGTCATCAGCCCCAGCATTTT
TRBJ2-1	TRBV3-1	.	.	CASSHPPLTNSNEQFF	TGTGCCAGCAGCCACCCCCCCCTGACTAATTCCAATGAGCAGTTCTTC
TRBJ1-1	TRBV3-1	.	TRBD1	CASSQGSGTGGLNTEAFF	TGTGCCAGCAGCCAAGGCTCCGGGACAGGGGGCCTGAACACTGAAGCTTTCTTT
TRBJ1-2	TRBV30	.	.	CAWGPGNYGYTF	TGTGCCTGGGGGCCAGGGAACTATGGCTACACCTTC